This TCR beta chain was recovered during a study of blood T cells in healthy people across ages. Study-wide points: Unknown donor CMV status possibly confounded expanded clonotype changes.

Comment on this clonotype: The antigen is undetermined.

A second 7 to 11 cycle PCR used barcoded and J-beta primers. From the 5' RACE reads, TCRdb called clonotypes with MiXCR, one entry per CDR3 protein. The sample consists of approximately 940,000 distinct CDR3 sequences, roughly 43% of them appearing once. Germline V CDR1 and CDR2: SGHRS, YFSETQ. This CDR3 is built from 15 residues. The clonotype comes from a man aged 25 to 40 in good health. The chain carries TRBV5-1 and TRBJ2-4, with D perhaps TRBD1 or TRBD2 (7 bases each). The DNA matches TRBJ2-7 better at its end, which makes the J call doubtful. The sample consisted of blood. CDR3 in amino acids: CASSPGEGAGDEQYF. The CDR3 DNA reads as TGCGCCAGCAGCCCTGGGGAGGGGGCGGGCGACGAGCAGTACTTC.